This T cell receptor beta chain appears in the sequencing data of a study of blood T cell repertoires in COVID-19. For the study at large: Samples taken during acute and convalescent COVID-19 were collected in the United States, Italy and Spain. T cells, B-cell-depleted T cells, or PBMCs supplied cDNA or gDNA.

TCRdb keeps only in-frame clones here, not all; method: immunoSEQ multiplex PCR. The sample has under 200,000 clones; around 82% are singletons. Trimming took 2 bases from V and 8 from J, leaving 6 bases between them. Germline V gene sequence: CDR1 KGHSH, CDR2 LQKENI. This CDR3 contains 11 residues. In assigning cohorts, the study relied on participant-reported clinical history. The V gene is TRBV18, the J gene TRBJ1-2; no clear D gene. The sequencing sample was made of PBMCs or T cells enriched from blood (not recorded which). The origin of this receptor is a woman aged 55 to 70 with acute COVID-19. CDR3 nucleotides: TGTGCCAGCTCACCAGGGGAGGGCTACACCTTC. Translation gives CASSPGEGYTF.